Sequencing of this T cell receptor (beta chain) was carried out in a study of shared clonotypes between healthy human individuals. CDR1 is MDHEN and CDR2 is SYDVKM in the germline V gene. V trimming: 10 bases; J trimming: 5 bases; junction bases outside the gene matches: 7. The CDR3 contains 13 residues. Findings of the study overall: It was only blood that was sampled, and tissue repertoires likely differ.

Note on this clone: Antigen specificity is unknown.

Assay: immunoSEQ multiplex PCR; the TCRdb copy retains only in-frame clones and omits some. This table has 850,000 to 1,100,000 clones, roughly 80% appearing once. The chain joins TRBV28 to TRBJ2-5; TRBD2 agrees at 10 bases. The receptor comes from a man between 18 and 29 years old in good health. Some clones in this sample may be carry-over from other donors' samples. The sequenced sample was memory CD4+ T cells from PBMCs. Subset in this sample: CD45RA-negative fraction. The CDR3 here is CATIAGGLETQYF. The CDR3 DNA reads TGTGCCACCATAGCGGGAGGTCTGGAGACCCAGTACTTC.